The entry that follows covers one T cell receptor (beta chain) sequence. Its target is unknown. V was trimmed by 5 bases and J by 4 bases, leaving 10 bases between them. This CDR3 region has 13 residues. From germline, CDR1 is SGHTA and CDR2 FQGTGA. This entry belongs to a study of cytomegalovirus exposure and HLA in healthy donors. Looking at the study overall: The same platform used for the approximately 670 first-cohort repertoires was also used for the 120 or so validation repertoires, as a later analysis reported. General study findings and limits: Both high specificity and high sensitivity reportedly marked the classifier's diagnosis of cytomegalovirus status.

The study drew the donors from its approximately 120-subject validation cohort, separate from the roughly 670-subject first cohort. Clones were sequenced by immunoSEQ multiplex PCR, and TCRdb holds only the in-frame ones, with some missing. The sample includes roughly 150,000 clones, approximately 84% of them seen just once. The source material was PBMCs. J is TRBJ2-3 and V is TRBV7-3; D perhaps matches TRBD1 (5 bases). This sequence originates from a man aged 30-40 years in good health and CMV-seropositive. The CDR3 spells CASSKSGPDTQYF. CDR3 coding DNA: TGTGCCAGCAGCAAATCAGGGCCAGATACGCAGTATTTT.